This T cell receptor beta chain was retrieved from a study of T cells in Graves' hyperthyroidism and ophthalmopathy. The study, taken as a whole, reports: Also found in blood were most expanded thyroid clonotypes above 0.001.

The CDR3 loop spans 13 amino acids. From germline, CDR1 is WNHNN and CDR2 SYGVQD (reference sequence). Trimming cost V 0 bases and J 7 bases, with 9 bases left between them. This clonotype has ten or more counts. Its target is not known. The hyperthyroidism patients had all been newly diagnosed, and their disease duration was under 2 months. Their ages ranged from 18 to 65 years. Clinical symptoms, serum thyroxine, TRAb, thyroid ultrasound and orbital computed tomography established diagnosis. RNA transcripts were the template for amplifying TCR beta CDR3 regions. A set of HTBI primers served as the primers for a first-round RT-PCR of the TCR CDR3. A single record per CDR3 protein comes from TCRdb applying MiXCR to the multiplex PCR reads. The data show just over 550,000 distinct CDR3 sequences, around 45% seen once.

The gene calls are TRBV10-1 and TRBJ1-2, with a weak D call TRBD1 (5 bases). The sample comprised peripheral blood or thyroid tissue (not recorded which). This TCR was sampled from a young woman with Graves' hyperthyroidism. The CDR3: CASSESGAAGYTF. DNA of the CDR3: TGCGCCAGCAGTGAGTCCGGGGCTGCTGGCTACACCTTC.